The next 2 T cell receptor beta chains were all read from a single sample in a study of long-term antiretroviral therapy in people with HIV. The authors ran the immunoSEQ assay, v3.0, at survey level. The repertoire was sequenced with immunoSEQ multiplex PCR; TCRdb's copy has only in-frame clones and lacks some. Here the sample spans about 19,000 clones, approximately 82% being singletons. Sequences were derived from unsorted PBMCs, sampled 0.5 years before starting antiretroviral therapy. Receptors were obtained from a woman between 45 and 60 years old with HIV.

V is TRBV5-1 and J is TRBJ2-2, with D possibly being TRBD1 or TRBD2 (5 bases each). Trimming shortened V by 6 bases and J by 2 bases, and 20 bases separated the two germline ends. Germline CDR1 reads SGHRS; CDR2 reads YFSETQ. The CDR3 has 17 residues. The CDR3, as DNA: TGCGCCAGCAACCTCTTCTCCGGGACGCGCAACACCGGGGAGCTGTTTTTT. This codes for CASNLFSGTRNTGELFF.

The rearrangement joins TRBV7-2 to TRBJ1-5; TRBD1 agrees at 7 bases. CDR1 is SGHTA, CDR2 FQGNSA, per germline. The CDR3 totals 15 residues. Trimming removed 5 bases from V and 4 bases from J; junction bases left unmatched: 8. CDR3 DNA: TGTGCCAGCAGCCTAGGGGACAGTCCAAATCAGCCCCAGCATTTT. Amino acid sequence: CASSLGDSPNQPQHF.